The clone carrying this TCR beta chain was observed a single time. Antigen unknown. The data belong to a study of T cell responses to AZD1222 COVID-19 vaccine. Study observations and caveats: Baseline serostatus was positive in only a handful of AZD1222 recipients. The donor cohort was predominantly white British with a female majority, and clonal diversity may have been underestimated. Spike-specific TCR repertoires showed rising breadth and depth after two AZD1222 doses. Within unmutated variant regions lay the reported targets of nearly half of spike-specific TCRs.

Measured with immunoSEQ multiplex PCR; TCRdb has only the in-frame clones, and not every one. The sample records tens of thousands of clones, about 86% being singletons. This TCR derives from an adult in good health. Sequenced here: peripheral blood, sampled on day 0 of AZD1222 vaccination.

CDR3 sequence reads: CASSSDMGRYEQYF. CDR3 DNA: TGTGCCAGCAGCTCTGACATGGGGAGATACGAGCAGTACTTC. The chain couples TRBV7-9 to TRBJ2-7; D might be TRBD2 (5 bases). This CDR3 region has 14 residues. The ends were cut back, 4 bases at V and 4 bases at J, with 14 bases in the middle. Per germline, CDR1 SEHNR and CDR2 FQNEAQ (reference sequence).